The present entry profiles one T cell receptor beta chain with its context. It has no known antigen specificity. The input lacks base qualities; no much larger clone sits a single base away. The sample comes from a study of T cell responses to AZD1222 COVID-19 vaccine (dated by TCRdb to the early 2020s). For the wider study: Because spike-specific TCR depth and breadth did not differ between the two schedules, AZD1222 recipients who got a second dose at roughly 4 weeks were pooled with those who got a second dose at roughly 12 weeks. A total of approximately 240 trial participants underwent TCR sequencing, of whom approximately 210 received two doses of AZD1222 and some 26 received two doses of the MenACWY control vaccine. Enrollment into the trials was organized by age into subgroups of 18-55, 56-69 and 70-plus years, and those subgroups contained approximately 160, 26 and 62 TCR-sequenced participants, respectively.

Points the paper makes about the study in general: Conclusions about previously exposed vaccinees are limited, since just six AZD1222 recipients were seropositive for SARS-CoV-2 at baseline. Participants were mostly white British and included more females than males, and it was suggested by the authors that clonal diversity may have been underestimated. Because no day 14 peak-response samples were available, repertoires were characterized only after the peak T cell response. After two AZD1222 doses, both the breadth and the depth of spike-specific TCRs were significantly higher than at day 0 and than in MenACWY recipients. The 56-69-year group was small, and its depth increase did not reach significance, likely because of low power. The vaccine-associated CD4 TCRs covered the entire spike protein, and the dominant responses fell in regions 160-218 and 743-854. Reportedly, close to half of the unique spike-specific TCRs recognized epitopes lying outside the regions that are mutated in the B.1.351 and B.1.1.7 variants.

The CDR3 has 15 amino acids, counting the end cysteine and phenylalanine. The DNA shown is the 45-base CDR3, in frame from base 1. The germline V gene encodes CDR1 SGDLS and CDR2 YYNGEE. V sheds 0 bases and J sheds 6 bases, leaving 14 bases between their ends. The CDR3 regions of human TCRbeta chains were subjected to immunosequencing. On the study's bioinformatics: Repertoire TCRs were checked for matches against a reference library of SARS-CoV-2-specific TCRs that had been generated using the MIRA antigen-specificity platform. Breadth meant the fraction of unique TCRs that were SARS-CoV-2-associated, whereas depth meant the fraction of total T cells that were SARS-CoV-2-associated. Each spike-specific TCR was assigned to its reactive spike region and to a CD4 or CD8 class using the MIRA data. Log10-transformed breadth and depth values were compared by one-way ANOVA with Sidak's multiple comparisons tests. In TCRdb, the immuneACCESS table is reduced to in-frame sequences with V and J assigned. These tables do not hold every clone; where another copy was compared, an unresolved V gene accounts for under half, and the others remain unexplained. The D gene and trimming were derived from the DNA, and the V and J assignments and clone size from that table. The sample table lists around 200,000 clones, roughly 88% of them with a count of one. The ten largest make up approximately 0.5% of the sample.

The time point tag for this specimen amounts to: baseline before first vaccination. Samples from vaccinated people were obtained from the UK trials COV001 and COV002, which included a single-blind randomized controlled phase 2/3 trial of AZD1222 (ChAdOx1 nCoV-19) in healthy adults. For TCRbeta chain sequencing, PBMC samples from trial participants were taken at day 0 and at day 28 after the second dose. The material sequenced was peripheral blood, taken on day 0 of AZD1222 vaccination. The receptor's source is an adult in good health. The sequence joins TRBV9 to TRBJ2-3; the D gene is possibly TRBD1, with 6 bases matching. This receptor has the CDR3 CASSVAATGSDTQYF. In nucleotide form, the sequence is TGTGCCAGCAGCGTAGCAGCAACAGGGTCCGATACGCAGTATTTT.